This T cell receptor beta chain stems from a study of cytomegalovirus exposure and HLA in healthy donors (dated 2017 in TCRdb). About the study as a whole: According to an earlier analysis of a few hundred of the donors, about 179 million T cells yielded 117 million unique TCR beta sequences and about 280 Gb of sequence data. A later genetic analysis used genome-wide SNP genotypes for about 65% of the 666 donors, treating that subset as a discovery cohort. Four or five DR-DQ haplotypes were handled as single units for association and clustering, since linkage in the cohort was strong. In the later analysis, no new phenotypic data were used to find candidate immune exposures; instead, reliance was placed on TCR beta sequences and their occurrence across donors. HLA typing included class I and class II loci at four-digit resolution. In a later analysis, previously published TCR beta repertoires from 600 to 850 donors were re-analyzed and high-resolution HLA genotyping was added so that TCR occurrence patterns could be studied. High-throughput TCR immunosequencing, statistical association of individual TCRs with disease status, and machine learning were combined to predict cytomegalovirus infection status. Among 398 genotyped donors of the cohort, an average of about 240,000 unique TCR beta nucleotide sequences were sequenced per donor, 15% to 20% of them non-productive. Of the 300 to 500 genotyped donors, 75% to 85% were placed in the genetic ancestry cluster associated with self-reported Caucasian donors. The aim of the study was to test whether cataloging public T cell receptors could identify signatures of past pathogen exposure. Donor age, sex, ethnicity and CMV serostatus were compiled alongside the repertoire data. Along with the roughly 670-subject first cohort, a separate validation cohort of some 130 different subjects was used. The T cell repertoires of several hundred subjects were profiled by immunosequencing and related to cytomegalovirus serostatus. The number of donors typed differed by locus, with about 629-630 for A, B, C, DRB1 and DQB1, over 500 for DQA1, nearly 610 for DPA1, and over 400 for DPB1. An earlier analysis of approximately 500 of the donors applied high-throughput TCR beta sequencing to assess whether each TCR beta V gene segment acted as functional or pseudogenic. All discovery cohort repertoires had been generated using a single sequencing platform. An early release that covered roughly 600 HLA-typed donors contained around 300 gigabases of sequencing data and approximately 85 million unique TCR sequences. What the research found in general, with its limitations: Strong co-occurrence of HLA alleles, especially DR and DQ, made assigning TCR associations to individual alleles difficult. A cluster of highly shared sequence variants was judged likely to be a technical artifact of the sequencing pipeline. A later analysis associated some 17,000 TCR beta sequences with specific HLA alleles at a false discovery rate of 0.05. In an earlier analysis of about 600 of the donors, most TCR beta V segments appeared in productive rearrangements about 87% or about 30% of the time, broadly matching IMGT annotations. Because HLA typing was missing for some donors at each locus, association tests included only the typed subset. In vitro tests confirmed that three of the cytomegalovirus-associated TCR beta chains recognize cytomegalovirus antigens. A further reported finding was that TCR beta sequences accurately predicted the HLA-A and HLA-B alleles for most subjects in the first cohort. In a later analysis, most CMV-associated TCR beta chains were found to appear HLA-restricted, with HLA associations seemingly driven largely by CMV exposure. In a later analysis, HLA-associated TCR beta chains were found to be more clonally expanded and to have lower generation probabilities than equally common non-associated chains. Most TCR sequences were observed very rarely across donors, whereas some public TCRs were present in many individuals. Sequencing depth was assumed to be roughly uniform across donors in the presence/absence analyses, though that assumption may not hold. Several of the top co-occurrence clusters appeared to be linked to parvovirus B19, influenza, CMV and Epstein-Barr virus, according to a later analysis. For the cohort, immune exposure information was limited to CMV serostatus. This cohort had only TCR beta chains sequenced, and the lack of alpha or paired-chain data limited which features could be detected. Because counts were too low, seventeen rarely observed V segments, including chromosome 9 orphons, were left out of the earlier analysis of some 640 of the donors. In a later analysis, TCR association rates were found to vary across HLA loci, with the most associated TCRs seen for DRB1 alleles and the fewest for HLA-C alleles. Linkage disequilibrium might explain the correlated functional status among segregating V segments, but an unknown experimental factor could not be excluded. The authors suggested that the approach could potentially be extended to other disease states and immunological phenotypes. In both the original and validation cohorts, the classifier was reported to diagnose cytomegalovirus status with high specificity and sensitivity. A later genetic analysis reported fewer N-insertions in productive TCRs among donors in an Asian-associated ancestry cluster than the approximately 700-donor mean. In the study, some 160 TCR beta chains were listed as associated with cytomegalovirus. A later genetic analysis associated a missense DCLRE1C variant with V-gene and J-gene trimming of TCR beta chains, and an independent cohort replicated the association.

To note about this clone: Its antigen has not been determined. The sample holds no much larger clone one base away, and base qualities are not on file.

The library was made by the immunoSEQ multiplex PCR assay. For the multiplex PCR, a mixture combining 60 forward primers for TCR Vbeta segments and 13 reverse primers for TCR Jbeta segments was used. The CDR3 region of rearranged TCR beta genes was amplified from genomic DNA by a multiplex PCR assay. On the Illumina HiSeq System, the amplified TCR beta libraries were sequenced as 87-base-pair reads. Per the authors' processing: Across the roughly 640 repertoires, a later analysis counted tens of millions of unique TCR beta chains, roughly 11 million of which were shared by at least two donors. Raw reads were error-corrected and collapsed into unique sequences by a nearest-neighbor algorithm in which closely related sequences were merged to remove PCR and sequencing errors. To assign V, D and J gene segments, CDR3 sequences were aligned to IMGT reference sequences. For a sequence to be retained, a match of at least six nucleotides to both a V gene segment and a J gene segment was required. A rearrangement was called productive if the CDR3 had no stop codons and remained in frame with V and J, and every other rearrangement was called non-productive. CDR3 was defined according to IMGT convention as the region running from the second conserved V-encoded cysteine to the conserved J-encoded phenylalanine. Sequences without an unambiguous match to a single V gene segment were excluded from the earlier analysis of about 600 of the donors. In an earlier analysis of a few hundred of the donors, V segments were called functional above 56.7% productive rearrangements and were called segregating when the between-donor standard deviation exceeded 5%. A statistical classification framework was built to diagnose cytomegalovirus status from the catalog of TCR beta chain sequences. V and J gene assignment, in a later analysis, came from comparing TCR nucleotide sequences with IMGT/GENE-DB human TR gene sequences. Using the TCRdist pipeline, a later analysis assigned CDR3 sequences along with most-parsimonious VDJ recombination scenarios. In a later analysis, each TCR beta chain was defined by its CDR3 amino acid sequence together with its V-gene family, and reads lacking a unique V-gene family were excluded. In a later analysis, some 600 highly shared, low-generation-probability nucleotide sequences were removed to address suspected cross-contamination and a sequencing artifact. For each public chain, a later analysis derived a clonal expansion index from normalized ranks of inferred template counts within each repertoire. A later analysis computed generation probabilities with a VDJ recombination model fitted to out-of-frame rearrangements, and checked the results against IGoR. A later analysis scored TCR-TCR, TCR-HLA and TCR-CMV co-occurrence with hypergeometric tests, applying a repertoire-size bias correction to TCR pairs. A later analysis estimated false discovery rates by permuting HLA or CMV assignments 20 times. In a later analysis, co-occurring TCRs were grouped with DBSCAN, and TCRdist sequence similarity was added when clustering was performed within HLA-allele-positive subsets. Co-occurrence clustering excluded repertoires with fewer than 30,000 or more than 120,000 public chains, plus five with anomalous nucleotide sharing. The table comes from immuneACCESS by way of TCRdb, which keeps in-frame sequences with V and J called. Part of the clones is missing from these tables; in studies checked, under half for an unresolved V gene and the rest for unknown reasons. The DNA was the basis for D and trimming; V, J and clone size are from that table. This sample gives more than 95,000 clones in total; roughly 77% of them show up just once. The leading ten clones occupy about a tenth of the sample.

In total, about 650 healthy bone marrow donors made up the cohort. Cohort members were all nominally healthy when sampled, although unrecorded immune exposures were likely present. The donor was CMV seropositive and belonged to the group of 250 to 350 seropositive cohort members. Every donor gave a peripheral blood sample, and the peripheral blood mononuclear cells from that sample were used for TCR beta sequencing. The Qiagen DNeasy Blood Extraction Kit was used to extract genomic DNA from the blood cell samples. The sequenced sample consisted of PBMCs. This clonotype was sampled from a woman in her late teens or twenties in good health and CMV-seropositive.

The base sequence is TGTGCCAGCAGCGAACAGGGGCCGAACACTGAAGCTTTCTTT. This gives the protein CASSEQGPNTEAFF. The chain is made from TRBV9 and TRBJ1-1; 7 of the junction bases match TRBD1. The CDR3 spans 14 residues, from the cysteine through the phenylalanine. Only the CDR3 region is kept as DNA, spanning 42 bases read in frame from base 1. CDR1 SGDLS and CDR2 YYNGEE are derived from the germline V gene. Unmatched junction bases come to 3, with V trimmed by 3 bases and J by 1 base.